The entry below describes one T cell receptor (beta chain). The data were taken from a study of blood T cell repertoires in COVID-19. Study-level background: COVID-19 samples collected from the United States, Italy and Spain covered acute and convalescent phases. T cells, B-cell-depleted T cells, or PBMCs supplied cDNA or gDNA.

Germline values: CDR1 SGHRS, CDR2 YFSETQ. V shed 5 bases, J shed 9 bases, and the junction held 8 bases outside the gene matches. This CDR3 has 13 residues. As processed by the authors: Reference gene primer amplification gave estimated nucleated cell counts. Assay used: immunoSEQ multiplex PCR; TCRdb lists only in-frame clones, some missing. That table furnishes V, J and clone size, whereas the DNA furnished D and trimming. The repertoire consists of some 320,000 clones, with more than 75% occurring once and the leading ten covering around 8%. Sequenced: peripheral blood. This clonotype originated in a woman aged 45-65 years who had recovered from COVID-19. This chain joins TRBV5-1 and TRBJ2-1; 7 nucleotides agree with TRBD1. The CDR3: CASSKGTAREQFF. CDR3 nucleotide sequence: TGCGCCAGCAGTAAGGGGACAGCTCGTGAGCAGTTCTTC.